Below are 17 T cell receptor beta chains sequenced from a single sample in a study of shared clonotypes between healthy human individuals. Data came from immunoSEQ multiplex PCR; TCRdb stores just in-frame clones and leaves some out. The sample has fewer than 3 million clones; roughly 90% are singletons. The sample comprised naive CD4+ T cells from PBMCs. As for subset: CD45RA+ positively selected. The receptors shown here come from a man aged 18 to 35 in good health. Some clones in this sample may be carry-over from other donors' samples.

The CDR3 nucleotides read TGCGCCAGCAGCTTTGACTTGACGGTTTCCTCTGGAAACACCATATATTTT. Its protein is CASSFDLTVSSGNTIYF. The gene calls are TRBV5-1 and TRBJ1-3; D not certain. Germline CDR1 reads SGHRS; CDR2 reads YFSETQ. V gave up 2 bases and J gave up 0 bases, with 15 bases separating them. The CDR3 totals 17 residues.

The chain joins TRBV5-1 to TRBJ2-3, with TRBD2 matching 7 bases. The junction had 6 bases not matched to a gene; V was cut back by 2 bases and J by 0 bases. The CDR3 is made up of 16 amino acids. Germline CDR1 and CDR2: SGHRS and YFSETQ. This CDR3 is CASSFGYSGSTDTQYF. Written as DNA, the CDR3 is TGCGCCAGCAGCTTTGGATATAGCGGGAGCACAGATACGCAGTATTTT.

This chain uses TRBV7-2 with TRBJ2-1, with D perhaps being TRBD1 or TRBD2 (6 bases each). Germline CDR1 SGHTA, CDR2 FQGNSA. V lost 10 bases, J lost 2 bases, and 15 bases lay in between. This CDR3 is 14 amino acids long. CDR3 in amino acids: CATHTGRTYNEQFF. DNA of the CDR3: TGTGCCACTCACACAGGGAGGACCTACAATGAGCAGTTCTTC.

The V call is TRBV5-1, the J call TRBJ1-5; D not certain. From germline, CDR1 is SGHRS and CDR2 YFSETQ. Trimming removed 0 bases from V and 10 bases from J, with 14 bases in between. This CDR3 has 14 residues. The CDR3 loop reads CASSLGGIAGPQHF. DNA for the CDR3: TGCGCCAGCAGCTTGGGCGGAATAGCGGGTCCCCAGCATTTT.

The V and J genes are TRBV19 and TRBJ2-3; D not resolved. This CDR3 comprises 16 residues. Germline V gene data show CDR1 as LNHDA and CDR2 as SQIVND (reference sequence). With 3 bases removed from V and 5 bases from J, the gap between germline ends came to 18 bases. The CDR3, as DNA: TGTGCCAGTAGTATTTTATCCGGGCCCTACGGAGATACGCAGTATTTT. Its translation is CASSILSGPYGDTQYF.

The chain uses TRBV11-1 and TRBJ2-3, with no clear D. Germline V CDR1 and CDR2: SGHAT, FQDESV (reference sequence). The CDR3 consists of 13 residues. V lost 0 bases and J 4 bases, leaving 5 bases between the germline ends. CDR3 in amino acids: CASSLAPPDTQYF. CDR3 DNA: TGTGCCAGCAGCTTAGCCCCCCCAGATACGCAGTATTTT.

About this clone: The same CDR3 arises from other DNA sequences in this sample as well. The chain is built from TRBV11-2 and TRBJ2-7, with D tentatively TRBD1 (5 bases). V dropped 1 base and J dropped 1 base, with 8 bases sitting between them. CDR1 is SGHAT and CDR2 is FQNNGV in the germline V gene. This CDR3 spans 14 amino acids. Here the CDR3 DNA reads TGTGCCAGCAGCTTAGTTCAGGGATCCTACGAGCAGTACTTC. Translating gives CASSLVQGSYEQYF.

The chain couples TRBV2 to TRBJ2-7, with D perhaps matching TRBD1 (5 bases). The V end was cut by 3 bases, the J end by 0 bases, with 15 bases between. CDR1 and CDR2 (germline): SNHLY, FYNNEI. The CDR3 covers 16 residues. CDR3 sequence (DNA): TGTGCCAGCAGTGAGTGGGGCAGACCAAACTCCTACGAGCAGTACTTC. This gives the protein CASSEWGRPNSYEQYF.

This clone was counted once. This chain links TRBV4-1 with TRBJ2-1; D call uncertain. The CDR3 is 15 residues long. V was trimmed by 1 base and J by 9 bases, leaving 16 bases between them. Germline values: CDR1 MGHRA, CDR2 YSYEKL. CDR3 bases: TGCGCCAGCAGCCAAGGGGTAGAGACCCTCCCTGAGCAGTTCTTC. This sequence encodes CASSQGVETLPEQFF.

The V call is TRBV6-1, the J call TRBJ2-5; D not certain. Trimming left V 2 bases short and J 4 bases short, with 17 bases between. Germline-derived CDR1 and CDR2 are MNHNS and SASEGT. The CDR3 contains 16 residues. CDR3 coding DNA: TGTGCCAGCAGTGAATCTGGGTGGGCATCAAGAGAGACCCAGTACTTC. It encodes CASSESGWASRETQYF.

This chain joins TRBV4-2 and TRBJ2-7; TRBD2 matches 7 bases. CDR1 LGHNA and CDR2 YNFKEQ come from the germline V gene. Trimming removed 1 base from V and 3 bases from J; junction bases left unmatched: 6. This CDR3 spans 15 amino acids. The CDR3 coding sequence is TGTGCCAGCAGCCAAGTAGGCGGGGGAGACTACGAGCAGTACTTC. Amino acids: CASSQVGGGDYEQYF.

V and J are TRBV5-1 and TRBJ2-5; D might be TRBD1 (6 bases). CDR1 and CDR2 from the germline V gene are SGHRS and YFSETQ. V gave up 7 bases and J gave up 4 bases, with 20 bases separating them. CDR3 length: 15 residues. In nucleotides, the CDR3 is TGCGCCAGCGGTAGAGGGACAAACTACCGAGAGACCCAGTACTTC. It translates to CASGRGTNYRETQYF.

This chain uses TRBV6-5 with TRBJ1-4, with D unresolved. The germline V and J ends were trimmed by 6 bases and 14 bases, with 19 bases remaining between them. This CDR3 region has 13 residues. Germline CDR1 MNHEY, CDR2 SVGAGI. The CDR3 region has the DNA TGTGCCAGCAGCCAGAGCACACCGGAGTTTCTGTTTTTT. Translation: CASSQSTPEFLFF.

The chain couples TRBV5-4 to TRBJ1-2; D unresolved. CDR1 is SGHNT and CDR2 is YYREEE in the germline V gene (reference sequence). V was clipped by 4 bases and J by 4 bases, with 17 bases between them. The CDR3 runs to 15 residues. CDR3: CASSPPNVFGYGYTF. As DNA, the CDR3 is TGTGCCAGCAGCCCCCCCAACGTATTCGGCTATGGCTACACCTTC.

V usage is TRBV5-1 and J usage is TRBJ1-2, with D tentatively TRBD1 (5 bases). V dropped 0 bases and J dropped 6 bases, with 15 bases sitting between them. Per germline, CDR1 SGHRS and CDR2 YFSETQ. The CDR3 has 15 residues. In nucleotides, the CDR3 is TGCGCCAGCAGCTTGGAGACAGCAGTGGTCAATGGCTACACCTTC. The encoded protein is CASSLETAVVNGYTF.

The rearrangement links TRBV30 to TRBJ1-2; maybe TRBD1 (6 bases). V was trimmed by 3 bases and J by 2 bases, leaving 16 bases between them. Germline CDR1 GTSNPN, CDR2 SVGIG (reference sequence). The CDR3 has 15 amino acids. The CDR3 loop reads CAWSPRGARNYGYTF. In nucleotides, the CDR3 is TGTGCCTGGAGCCCACGGGGGGCCAGGAACTATGGCTACACCTTC.

The chain has TRBV7-8 and TRBJ2-2; D is uncertain. V was clipped by 4 bases and J by 0 bases, with 12 bases between them. Germline values: CDR1 SGHVS, CDR2 FQNEAQ. The CDR3 sequence is 16 residues long. CDR3 region: CASSSARVANTGELFF. The CDR3 bases are TGTGCCAGCAGCTCGGCCCGCGTGGCGAACACCGGGGAGCTGTTTTTT.